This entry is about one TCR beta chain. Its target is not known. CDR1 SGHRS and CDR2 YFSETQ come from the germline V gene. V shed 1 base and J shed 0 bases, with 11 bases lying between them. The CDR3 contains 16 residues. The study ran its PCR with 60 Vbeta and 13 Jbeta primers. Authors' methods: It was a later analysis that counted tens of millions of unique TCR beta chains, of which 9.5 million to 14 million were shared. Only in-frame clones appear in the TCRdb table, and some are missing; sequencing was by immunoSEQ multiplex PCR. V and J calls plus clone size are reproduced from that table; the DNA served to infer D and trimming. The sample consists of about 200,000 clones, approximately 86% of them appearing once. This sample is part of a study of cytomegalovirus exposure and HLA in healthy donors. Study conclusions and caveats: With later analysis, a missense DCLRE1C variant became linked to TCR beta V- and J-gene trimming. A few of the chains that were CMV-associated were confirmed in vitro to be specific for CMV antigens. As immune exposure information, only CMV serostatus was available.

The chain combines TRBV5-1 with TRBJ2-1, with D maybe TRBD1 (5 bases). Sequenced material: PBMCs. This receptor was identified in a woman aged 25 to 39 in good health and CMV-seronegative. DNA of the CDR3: TGCGCCAGCAGCTTGTTGCAGGGCTGCTCCTACAATGAGCAGTTCTTC. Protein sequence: CASSLLQGCSYNEQFF.